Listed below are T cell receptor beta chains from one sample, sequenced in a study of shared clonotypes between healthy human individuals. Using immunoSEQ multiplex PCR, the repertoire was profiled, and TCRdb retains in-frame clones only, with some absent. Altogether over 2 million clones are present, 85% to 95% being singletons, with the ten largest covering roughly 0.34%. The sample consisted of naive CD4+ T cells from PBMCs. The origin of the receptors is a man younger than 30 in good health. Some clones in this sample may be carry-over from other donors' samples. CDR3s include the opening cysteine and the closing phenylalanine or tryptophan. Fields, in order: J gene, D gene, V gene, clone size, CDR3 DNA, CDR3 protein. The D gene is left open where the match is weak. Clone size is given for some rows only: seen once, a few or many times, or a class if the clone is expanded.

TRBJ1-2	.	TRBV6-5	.	TGTGCCAGCATTTCCAGGTACAGGGATCGCGGCTACACCTTC	CASISRYRDRGYTF
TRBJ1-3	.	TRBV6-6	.	TGTGCCAGCAGTCCCCAATGGGGAAGTGGAAACACCATATATTTT	CASSPQWGSGNTIYF
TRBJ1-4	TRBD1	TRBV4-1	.	TGCGCCAGTCAGGCAAGTGGCAGGGGGGCTGAAAAACTGTTTTTT	CASQASGRGAEKLFF
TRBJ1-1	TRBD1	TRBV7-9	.	TGTGCCAGCAGCCGGGACAGCACTGAAGCTTTCTTT	CASSRDSTEAFF
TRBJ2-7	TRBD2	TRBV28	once	TGTGCCAGCAGTGCCCTAGCGGGAGTTTACGAGCAGTACTTC	CASSALAGVYEQYF
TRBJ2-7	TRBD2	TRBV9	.	TGTGCCAGCAGCGTTGGTACTAGCGGGAATTACGAGCAGTACTTC	CASSVGTSGNYEQYF
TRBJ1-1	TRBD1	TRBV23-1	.	TGCGCCAGCAGGAGGGACAGGGATAACACTGAAGCTTTCTTT	CASRRDRDNTEAFF
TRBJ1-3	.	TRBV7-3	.	TGTGCCAGCAGCTTAACAGGGAACACCATATATTTT	CASSLTGNTIYF
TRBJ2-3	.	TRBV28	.	TGTGCCAGCAGTCCCCAGTTGACAGATACGCAGTATTTT	CASSPQLTDTQYF
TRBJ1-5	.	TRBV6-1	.	TGTGCCAGCAGTGAATCAAATCAGCCCCAGCATTTT	CASSESNQPQHF
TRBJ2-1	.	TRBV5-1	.	TGCGCCAGCAGCTTGGAAGGTACGGTAGCGAAGATTACCGCCTACAATGAGCAGTTCTTC	CASSLEGTVAKITAYNEQFF
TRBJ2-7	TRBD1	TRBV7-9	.	TGTGCCAGCAGCTTATTGGGACAGGGCTTTAACGAGCAGTACTTC	CASSLLGQGFNEQYF
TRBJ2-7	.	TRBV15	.	TGTGCCACCAGCAGAGGAGACTTGGAGTGGACCTACGAGCAGTACTTC	CATSRGDLEWTYEQYF
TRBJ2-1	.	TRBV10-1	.	TGCGCCAGCAGTGACCCCCGGTCCTCCTACAATGAGCAGTTCTTC	CASSDPRSSYNEQFF
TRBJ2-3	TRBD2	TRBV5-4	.	TGTGCCAGCTCTAAATCCGGGGGAAGCGGGGCAGATACGCAGTATTTT	CASSKSGGSGADTQYF
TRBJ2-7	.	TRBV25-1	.	TGTGCCAGCACAAGCTCCATGGGGGCGGGGAGCTACGAGCAGTACTTC	CASTSSMGAGSYEQYF
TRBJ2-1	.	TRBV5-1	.	TGCGCCAGCAGCCTGGACCCCGGGGCCTCCTACAATGAGCAGTTCTTC	CASSLDPGASYNEQFF
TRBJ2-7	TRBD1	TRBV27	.	TGTGCCAGCAGCCTAGGTCTCCCGGGACAGGGCGCCTACGAGCAGTACTTC	CASSLGLPGQGAYEQYF
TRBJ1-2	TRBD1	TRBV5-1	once	TGCGCCAGCAGCTTGGCCCCGTCGGGACAGGGGGCTGATGGCTACACCTTC	CASSLAPSGQGADGYTF
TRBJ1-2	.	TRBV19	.	TGTGCCAGTAGTCAAAACCCGCTCGAGAACTATGGCTACACCTTC	CASSQNPLENYGYTF
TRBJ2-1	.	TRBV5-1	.	TGCGCCAGCAGTGAGGACGACTCCTACAATGAGCAGTTCTTC	CASSEDDSYNEQFF
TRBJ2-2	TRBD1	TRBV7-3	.	TGTGCCAGCAGCTGGACAGGGGATACCGGGGAGCTGTTTTTT	CASSWTGDTGELFF
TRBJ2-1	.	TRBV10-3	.	TGTGCCATCAGTGCTGTCGGGGGGCAACCCTACAATGAGCAGTTCTTC	CAISAVGGQPYNEQFF
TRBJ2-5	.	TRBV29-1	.	TGCAGCGTTGAAAAGTTCCAAGAGACCCAGTACTTC	CSVEKFQETQYF
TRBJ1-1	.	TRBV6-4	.	TGTGCCAGCAGTGACTCGGGGGGACCAGCTTTCTTT	CASSDSGGPAFF
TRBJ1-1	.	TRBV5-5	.	TGTGCCAGCCTTGCTGGGGGCAGCCTGAACACTGAAGCTTTCTTT	CASLAGGSLNTEAFF
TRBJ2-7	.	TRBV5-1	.	TGCGCCAGCAGGGATCGAGGAGGCTACGAGCAGTACTTC	CASRDRGGYEQYF
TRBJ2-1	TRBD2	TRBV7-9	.	TGTGCCAGCAGCACACGTAAAGTGACGACTAGCGAGCCCTACAATGAGCAGTTCTTC	CASSTRKVTTSEPYNEQFF
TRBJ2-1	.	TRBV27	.	TGTGCCAGCAGTACGGCTGACATTTTTCGTAGGTTGGGGGACAATGAGCAGTTCTTC	CASSTADIFRRLGDNEQFF
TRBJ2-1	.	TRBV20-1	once	TGCAGTGCTAGAGTTCCACCCGGGGAGTTCTTC	CSARVPPGEFF
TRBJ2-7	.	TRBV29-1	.	TGCAGCGTTCTTACCTACGAGCAGTACTTC	CSVLTYEQYF
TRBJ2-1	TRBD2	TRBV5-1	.	TGCGCCAGCACTCAGCTAGCGGGAGCCTACAATGAGCAGTTCTTC	CASTQLAGAYNEQFF
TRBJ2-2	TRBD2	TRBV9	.	TGTGCCAGCAGCGTAGGACCAGCGGGAGGGCCGGGCACCGGGGAGCTGTTTTTT	CASSVGPAGGPGTGELFF
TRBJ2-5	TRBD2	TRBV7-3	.	TGTGCCAGCAGCATGGGACTAGCGGGAGGGGGCCAAGAGACCCAGTACTTC	CASSMGLAGGGQETQYF
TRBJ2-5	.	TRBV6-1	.	TGTGCCAGCGTTCGGGGCAGCCTCGCCCAAGAGACCCAGTACTTC	CASVRGSLAQETQYF
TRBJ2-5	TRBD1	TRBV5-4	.	TGTGCCAGCAGCTTGGGGGGACAGGGCCAAGAGACCCAGTACTTC	CASSLGGQGQETQYF
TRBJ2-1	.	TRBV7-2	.	TGTGCCAGCAGCTACCACTTTCTGGGTGAGCAGTTCTTC	CASSYHFLGEQFF
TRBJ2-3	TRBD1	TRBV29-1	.	TGCAGCGTTGAAGATCGGAAACAGGGGCCAGATACGCAGTATTTT	CSVEDRKQGPDTQYF
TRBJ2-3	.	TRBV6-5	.	TGTGCCAGCAGGATGAGGGATACGCAGTATTTT	CASRMRDTQYF
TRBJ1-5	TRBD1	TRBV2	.	TGTGCCAGCAGTGTAGAACAGGGGAGGGGCAATCAGCCCCAGCATTTT	CASSVEQGRGNQPQHF
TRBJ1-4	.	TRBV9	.	TGTGCCAGCAGCCCTCGGACCTCCAATGAAAAACTGTTTTTT	CASSPRTSNEKLFF
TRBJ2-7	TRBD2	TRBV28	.	TGTGCCAGCAGTTTTACGCTAATAGCGGGAGAATGGGACTACGAGCAGTACTTC	CASSFTLIAGEWDYEQYF
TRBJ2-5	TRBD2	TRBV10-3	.	TGTGCCATCAGCCCGGGACTAGCGGGAGGAGAAGAGACCCAGTACTTC	CAISPGLAGGEETQYF
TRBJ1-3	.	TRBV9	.	TGTGCCAGCAGCGGTTTAACTGGAAACACCATATATTTT	CASSGLTGNTIYF
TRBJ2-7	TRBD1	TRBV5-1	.	TGCGCCAGCACCCTAACCGGGACAGGGACTTACGAGCAGTACTTC	CASTLTGTGTYEQYF
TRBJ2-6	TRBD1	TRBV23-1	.	TGCGCCAGCAGTCAGTCAGGACAGGGGGCTTCTGGGGCCAACGTCCTGACTTTC	CASSQSGQGASGANVLTF
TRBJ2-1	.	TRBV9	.	TGTGCCAGCAGCGTAGCCGGAGCTGCCCCCTACAATGAGCAGTTCTTC	CASSVAGAAPYNEQFF
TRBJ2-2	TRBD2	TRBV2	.	TGTGCCAGCATCCAAGGAACTAGCGGGACCGGGGAGCTGTTTTTT	CASIQGTSGTGELFF
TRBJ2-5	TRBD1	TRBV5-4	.	TGTGCCAGCAGCCCAGGACAGGCTAAAGAGACCCAGTACTTC	CASSPGQAKETQYF
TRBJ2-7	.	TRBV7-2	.	TGTGCCAGCAGCTTAGTACCCGTATACGAGCAGTACTTC	CASSLVPVYEQYF
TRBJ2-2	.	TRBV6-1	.	TGTGCCAGCAGTGCCCCTTTGAACACCGGGGAGCTGTTTTTT	CASSAPLNTGELFF
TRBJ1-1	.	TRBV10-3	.	TGTGCCATCAGTCAAGGGGGGGGATTGAACACTGAAGCTTTCTTT	CAISQGGGLNTEAFF
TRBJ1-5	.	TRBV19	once	TGTGCCAGTAGTATGAGTTTCCATAAACCCCAGCATTTT	CASSMSFHKPQHF
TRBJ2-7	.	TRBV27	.	TGTGCCAGCAGTAGAGGACAGAGCTCCTACGAGCAGTACTTC	CASSRGQSSYEQYF
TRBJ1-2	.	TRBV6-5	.	TGTGCCAGCAGTTCTTCACAGATTAACTATGGCTACACCTTC	CASSSSQINYGYTF
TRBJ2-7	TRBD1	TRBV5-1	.	TGCGCCAGCAGCTTGTTAGGACAGGGGTCCTACGAGCAGTACTTC	CASSLLGQGSYEQYF
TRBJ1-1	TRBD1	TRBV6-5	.	TGTGCCAGCAGTCACCGGACAGGAATGAACACTGAAGCTTTCTTT	CASSHRTGMNTEAFF
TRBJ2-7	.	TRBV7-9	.	TGTGCCAGCAGCCCGTCAAGGGGCTCCTACGAGCAGTACTTC	CASSPSRGSYEQYF
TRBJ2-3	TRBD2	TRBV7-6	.	TGTGCCAGCAGCCCCCTAGCGGGAGTTACAGATACGCAGTATTTT	CASSPLAGVTDTQYF
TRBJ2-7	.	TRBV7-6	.	TGTGCCAGCAGCTACATACAGGGAGAGGGATACGAGCAGTACTTC	CASSYIQGEGYEQYF